The present T cell receptor beta chain was sequenced within a study of blood T cell repertoires in COVID-19. Study-wide context: Specimens from acute and convalescent COVID-19 originated in the United States, Italy and Spain. The cDNA or gDNA used as material had been derived from T cells, B-cell-depleted T cells, or PBMCs.

In germline, CDR1 is MNHEY, CDR2 SVGEGT. Trimming pared 5 bases from V and 2 bases from J, leaving 13 bases between. The CDR3 runs to 15 residues. The authors' processing: Cell counts per sample came from amplifying reference gene primers. Clones were read by immunoSEQ multiplex PCR, and TCRdb kept only the in-frame ones, dropping some. V, J and clone size derive from that table, while D and trimming were established from the DNA sequence. The sample comprises about 120,000 clones, 79% of which are singletons, and 3.5% to 4.5% rests with the top ten. This clone was found once. The sequenced material came from peripheral blood. V and J are TRBV6-2 or TRBV6-3 and TRBJ2-1; a possible D gene is TRBD1 (5 bases). The sequence derives from a woman of 80 years or more with acute or convalescent COVID-19. The CDR3 DNA follows: TGTGCCAGCAGTAAAACAGGATTTACCTACAATGAGCAGTTCTTC. Encoded protein: CASSKTGFTYNEQFF.